These 10 T cell receptor beta chains originate from one sample sequenced in a study of cytomegalovirus exposure and HLA in healthy donors. It was with 60 Vbeta and 13 Jbeta primers that the PCR ran. Using immunoSEQ multiplex PCR, the repertoire was profiled, and TCRdb retains in-frame clones only, with some absent. This table holds approximately 150,000 clones, more than 60% found once. Sequencing was done on a sample of PBMCs. The origin of the receptors is a man aged 35-49 years in good health and CMV-seronegative.

The CDR3, as DNA: TGTGCCAGCAGCTTCTCCCGGTATGGAAACACCATATATTTT. Translated: CASSFSRYGNTIYF. This chain links TRBV5-6 with TRBJ1-3; D remains ambiguous. Trimming shortened V by 2 bases and J by 3 bases, and 9 bases separated the two germline ends. The CDR3 extends over 14 amino acids. CDR1 and CDR2 from the germline V gene are SGHDT and YYEEEE.

The rearrangement links TRBV7-9 to TRBJ1-1, with D hard to call. Germline CDR1 is SEHNR and CDR2 is FQNEAQ (reference sequence). V dropped 0 bases and J dropped 1 base, with 6 bases sitting between them. There are 14 residues in the CDR3. The CDR3 DNA sequence: TGTGCCAGCAGCTTAGCGGGAGAGAACACTGAAGCTTTCTTT. Translating gives CASSLAGENTEAFF.

The rearrangement joins TRBV5-4 to TRBJ2-5, with TRBD2 as a possible D gene (5 bases). Germline-derived CDR1 and CDR2 are SGHNT and YYREEE (reference sequence). This CDR3 region has 14 residues. V lost 0 bases and J 3 bases, leaving 9 bases between the germline ends. The CDR3 sequence: CASSLDGIEETQYF. As DNA, the CDR3 is TGTGCCAGCAGCTTGGACGGGATCGAAGAGACCCAGTACTTC.

The chain is built from TRBV7-3 and TRBJ2-2; 8 bases fit TRBD1. The junction had 9 bases not matched to a gene; V was cut back by 8 bases and J by 4 bases. The CDR3 contains 15 residues. Germline CDR1 SGHTA, CDR2 FQGTGA. The CDR3 nucleotides read TGTGCCAGCGCCCTGGACAGGGTGGGCACCGGGGAGCTGTTTTTT. Its translation: CASALDRVGTGELFF.

This clone was picked up a small number of times. The chain carries TRBV11-1 and TRBJ2-2; 8 nucleotides agree with TRBD1. The CDR3 runs 15 residues. Losses at the gene ends were 6 bases for V and 2 bases for J; bases not matched to a gene: 5. In germline, CDR1 is SGHAT, CDR2 FQDESV (reference sequence). CDR3 nucleotide sequence: TGTGCCAGCAGGAGGGGACAGGTCAACACCGGGGAGCTGTTTTTT. Residues: CASRRGQVNTGELFF.

The chain combines TRBV27 with TRBJ1-4, with 7 bases aligning to TRBD1. The J segment lost 8 bases and the V segment lost 6 bases, leaving 12 bases of the junction unmatched. CDR3 length equals 15 residues. Germline V gene lookup returns CDR1 MNHEY and CDR2 SMNVEV (reference sequence). CDR3: CASRFLSGGNEKLFF. The CDR3 DNA reads as TGTGCCAGCAGATTTTTATCAGGGGGAAACGAAAAACTGTTTTTT.

This clone was seen just once. This chain connects TRBV2 to TRBJ2-7, with D tentatively TRBD1 (5 bases). The CDR3 totals 13 residues. Trimming shortened V by 11 bases and J by 4 bases, and 18 bases separated the two germline ends. Germline values: CDR1 SNHLY, CDR2 FYNNEI. In DNA form, the CDR3 reads TGTGCCGGCCTGACAGATCCTCCTTACGAGCAGTACTTC. Translated: CAGLTDPPYEQYF.

The chain is built from TRBV29-1 and TRBJ2-5, with TRBD2 as a possible D gene (5 bases). Between the trimmed V and J ends, which lost 7 bases and 2 bases, there was a span of 17 bases. CDR1 is SQVTM and CDR2 is ANQGSEA in the germline V gene. The CDR3 is made up of 14 amino acids. The chain's CDR3 is CSGARGLEQETQYF. The DNA of the CDR3 is TGCAGCGGCGCCAGAGGGTTAGAACAAGAGACCCAGTACTTC.

The CDR3 DNA is TGTGCCAGCAGCTTGGAAAGTCACGGCACTGAAGCTTTCTTT. It is translated as CASSLESHGTEAFF. The gene calls are TRBV5-4 and TRBJ1-1; D uncertain. Germline V gene sequence: CDR1 SGHNT, CDR2 YYREEE (reference sequence). The CDR3 covers 14 residues. V was pared by 0 bases and J by 4 bases, with 10 bases between.

As for this clone: One end of the junction varies from germline; a read error may be responsible. The chain joins TRBV14 to TRBJ1-4; 8 positions agree with TRBD1. The CDR3 contains 15 residues. Per germline, CDR1 SGHDN and CDR2 FVKESK. The CDR3 nucleotides are TGTACCAGCAGCCAAGATTACAGGGGGTATGAAAAACTGTTTTTT. This encodes CTSSQDYRGYEKLFF.